This T cell receptor beta chain is from a study of spatial heterogeneity in lung cancer. Every individual TCR cDNA molecule carried its own unique molecular identifier, which allowed correction of PCR and sequencing errors. A single record per CDR3 protein comes from TCRdb applying MiXCR to the 5' RACE reads. This sample has about 19,000 distinct CDR3 sequences, with 9.5% to 10% found just once. Noted time point: sample taken at primary tumor resection. This clonotype was seen repeatedly, ten times or more. Its antigen is not identified. As an off-target read in a library built for alpha chains, this beta chain has a frequency of little significance. CDR3 length: 16 residues. The germline V and J ends were trimmed by 2 bases and 0 bases, with 10 bases remaining between them. Germline values: CDR1 KGHSH, CDR2 LQKENI. Study outcomes and limitations: How many expanded intratumoral alpha and beta TCRs were present tracked the tumor mutation count, which was a count of nonsynonymous mutations. Ubiquitous expanded TCR counts tracked ubiquitous nonsynonymous mutations; regional expanded TCR counts tracked regional nonsynonymous mutations.

The TCR was taken from a female donor with early-stage non-small cell lung cancer. J is TRBJ2-2 and V is TRBV18, with D maybe TRBD2 (5 bases). Material: lung tumor tissue, obtained at surgery. The CDR3 DNA reads as TGTGCCAGCTCACCAAGGGTAGCGACGAACACCGGGGAGCTGTTTTTT. Translating it yields CASSPRVATNTGELFF.